These 22 T cell receptor beta chains originate from one sample sequenced in a study of blood T cell repertoires in COVID-19. TCRdb keeps only in-frame clones here, not all; method: immunoSEQ multiplex PCR. The sample shows roughly 190,000 clones, around 84% of them seen only once. Material for sequencing was PBMCs or T cells enriched from blood (not recorded which). All receptors derive from a woman aged 25 to 39 who had been exposed to COVID-19.

V is TRBV4-1 and J is TRBJ1-2; D is perhaps TRBD1 (5 bases). The germline CDR1 and CDR2 sequences are MGHRA and YSYEKL. This CDR3 has 14 residues. V gave up 1 base and J gave up 4 bases, with 10 bases separating them. The CDR3 region is CASSQAQGPYGYTF. The CDR3 nucleotides are TGCGCCAGCAGCCAAGCTCAGGGCCCCTATGGCTACACCTTC.

This sequence joins TRBV6-5 and TRBJ2-5; 8 bases are a match to TRBD2. The CDR3 is made up of 15 amino acids. V was clipped by 2 bases and J by 5 bases; unmatched bases: 7. The V gene's germline CDR1 is MNHEY and CDR2 SVGAGI. The CDR3 loop reads CASSYPGGRSETQYF. The CDR3 bases are TGTGCCAGCAGTTACCCGGGGGGGCGGTCGGAGACCCAGTACTTC.

This chain joins TRBV5-4 and TRBJ1-1; TRBD1 matches 8 bases. The CDR3 has 14 amino acids. CDR1 and CDR2 (germline): SGHNT, YYREEE (reference sequence). V was pared by 4 bases and J by 0 bases, with 2 bases of the junction left unmatched. The CDR3 DNA is TGTGCCAGCAGCCAGGGGGCGATGAACACTGAAGCTTTCTTT. It is translated as CASSQGAMNTEAFF.

The chain has TRBV18 and TRBJ1-4; 8 bases agree with TRBD1. From germline, CDR1 is KGHSH and CDR2 LQKENI. The V segment lost 4 bases and the J segment 4 bases; nucleotides outside the gene matches: 8. This CDR3 has 16 residues. The CDR3 DNA sequence: TGTGCCAGCTCACATAACTACGACAGGGGTAATGAAAAACTGTTTTTT. Protein sequence: CASSHNYDRGNEKLFF.

Note on this clone: An end of the junction does not agree with germline; a read error may underlie this. The chain couples TRBV7-7 to TRBJ2-5, with TRBD2 matching 15 bases. CDR1 SSHAT and CDR2 FNYEAQ come from the germline V gene (reference sequence). The CDR3 contains 17 residues. The CDR3 loop is CASSLGLAGGLQETQYF. The CDR3 DNA follows: TGTGCTAGCAGCCTTGGACTAGCGGGGGGGCTGCAAGAGACCCAGTACTTC. The full variable domain, its missing parts supplied by reference TRBV7-7 and TRBJ2-5, is GAGVSQSPRYKVTKRGQDVTLRCDPISSHATLYWYQQALGQGPEFLTYFNYEAQPDKSGLPSDRFSAERPEGSISTLTIQRTEQRDSAMYRCASSLGLAGGLQETQYFGPGTRLLVL.

This rearrangement joins TRBV19 to TRBJ1-1, with 7 bases fitting TRBD1. The CDR3 loop spans 13 amino acids. Trimming cost V 10 bases and J 6 bases; bases outside gene matches: 11. From germline, CDR1 is LNHDA and CDR2 SQIVND (reference sequence). The CDR3 spells CATGGGGGAEAFF. The CDR3 coding sequence is TGTGCCACCGGAGGGGGCGGAGGTGCTGAAGCTTTCTTT.

The rearrangement uses TRBV5-1 and TRBJ1-2, with 10 bases fitting TRBD1. Per germline, CDR1 SGHRS and CDR2 YFSETQ. J lost 2 bases, V lost 4 bases, and 5 bases had no gene match. CDR3 length equals 15 residues. The DNA of the CDR3 is TGCGCCAGCAGCGCCCCGACAGGGGGCAACTATGGCTACACCTTC. Encoded protein: CASSAPTGGNYGYTF.

The genes are TRBV12-3 or TRBV12-4 and TRBJ1-1, with unresolved D. The CDR3 sequence is 13 residues long. Trimming shortened V by 4 bases and J by 1 base, and 7 bases separated the two germline ends. The CDR3 protein is CASSSTGNTEAFF. CDR3 DNA sequence: TGTGCCAGCAGTTCGACTGGGAACACTGAAGCTTTCTTT.

This clone was detected only a few times. The V call is TRBV27, the J call TRBJ1-4, with D unresolved. The CDR3 extends over 14 amino acids. Germline lookup yields CDR1 MNHEY and CDR2 SMNVEV (reference sequence). The germline V and J ends were trimmed by 6 bases and 4 bases, with 12 bases remaining between them. The CDR3 here is CASREQSFNEKLFF. The CDR3 DNA sequence: TGTGCCAGCAGGGAACAGAGCTTTAATGAAAAACTGTTTTTT.

This chain joins TRBV7-9 and TRBJ1-5; D uncertain. CDR3 length: 12 amino acids. The germline V and J ends were trimmed by 3 bases and 7 bases, with 7 bases remaining between them. Germline-derived CDR1 and CDR2 are SEHNR and FQNEAQ (reference sequence). For the CDR3, the DNA is TGTGCCAGCAGCTTCGGTCTGCAGCCCCAGCATTTT. It specifies CASSFGLQPQHF.

The chain has TRBV3-1 (or the pseudogene TRBV3-2) and TRBJ2-7; no firm D call. V lost 0 bases and J 2 bases, leaving 5 bases between the germline ends. The CDR3 loop spans 13 amino acids. The germline CDR1 and CDR2 sequences are LGHDT and YNNKEL (reference sequence). CDR3 DNA sequence: TGTGCCAGCAGCCAAGATCCAGCCTACGAGCAGTACTTC. Translating gives CASSQDPAYEQYF.

The J gene is TRBJ1-2, the V gene TRBV10-3, with 7 bases matching TRBD1. This CDR3 contains 15 residues. Germline V gene lookup returns CDR1 ENHRY and CDR2 SYGVKD. Trimming removed 11 bases from V and 3 bases from J; junction bases left unmatched: 15. CDR3 nucleotides: TGTGCCTCCCTAGCCTGGGACAGCGGATACTATGGCTACACCTTC. It codes for CASLAWDSGYYGYTF.

V gene TRBV6-4 combines with J gene TRBJ2-7, with D possibly matching TRBD2 (6 bases). The CDR3 has 15 amino acids. Trimming pared 5 bases from V and 6 bases from J, leaving 20 bases between. CDR1 is MRHNA and CDR2 is SNTAGT in the germline V gene. This chain's CDR3 is CASSPTSIPTCEQYF. As DNA, the CDR3 is TGTGCCAGCAGTCCGACTAGTATTCCTACTTGCGAGCAGTACTTC.

The rearrangement uses TRBV18 and TRBJ1-1, with D possibly matching TRBD1 (6 bases). Deletions cut 8 bases from V and 2 bases from J, with 12 bases between. The germline V gene has CDR1 KGHSH and CDR2 LQKENI. CDR3 size: 13 residues. The CDR3 is CASSAGANTEAFF. DNA of the CDR3: TGTGCCAGCAGTGCGGGGGCCAACACTGAAGCTTTCTTT.

The chain combines TRBV5-1 with TRBJ2-2, with D perhaps TRBD2 (5 bases). This CDR3 has 15 residues. V lost 3 bases to trimming and J lost 2 bases, with 11 bases between them. CDR1 is SGHRS, CDR2 YFSETQ, per germline. Here the CDR3 reads CASSSGLSNTGELFF. The CDR3 bases are TGCGCCAGCAGCTCCGGACTCTCTAACACCGGGGAGCTGTTTTTT. Filled out from reference TRBV5-1 and TRBJ2-2, the complete variable domain reads KAGVTQTPRYLIKTRGQQVTLSCSPISGHRSVSWYQQTPGQGLQFLFEYFSETQRNKGNFPGRFSGRQFSNSRSEMNVSTLELGDSALYLCASSSGLSNTGELFFGEGSRLTVL.

This clone was picked up one time. V gene TRBV15 combines with J gene TRBJ1-4; D may be TRBD1 (6 bases). Germline CDR1 reads LNHNV; CDR2 reads YYDKDF (reference sequence). Trimming stripped 9 bases from V and 3 bases from J, with 11 bases between. The CDR3 has 13 amino acids. CDR3 sequence (DNA): TGTGCCACTTTGGACAGCCCTAATGAAAAACTGTTTTTT. This encodes CATLDSPNEKLFF.

This sequence joins TRBV6-5 and TRBJ2-2, with 8 bases matching TRBD1. Germline V gives CDR1 MNHEY, CDR2 SVGAGI. Trimming at V came to 6 bases and at J to 4 bases, leaving 7 bases not matched to a gene. The CDR3 totals 15 residues. CDR3 protein: CASRSGTGVTGELFF. The CDR3, as DNA: TGTGCCAGCAGATCCGGGACAGGAGTCACCGGGGAGCTGTTTTTT.

CDR3 nucleotide sequence: TGTGCCAGCTCACCACGAGGTACAGGGGGTGGCAATCAGCCCCAGCATTTT. Amino acid sequence: CASSPRGTGGGNQPQHF. The chain has TRBV18 and TRBJ1-5, with 8 bases matching TRBD1. The CDR3 length is 17 residues. Per germline, CDR1 KGHSH and CDR2 LQKENI. J gave up 2 bases and V 1 base, and 7 bases lay outside the gene matches.

This chain links TRBV4-3 with TRBJ1-2; D is uncertain. Germline CDR1 is LGHNA and CDR2 is YSLEER. V was trimmed by 0 bases and J by 5 bases, leaving 10 bases between them. There are 14 residues in the CDR3. The CDR3 here is CASSQDGPPYGYTF. CDR3 in DNA: TGCGCCAGCAGCCAAGATGGGCCTCCTTATGGCTACACCTTC.

CDR3 loop: CASSLGDRLFTDTQYF. Written as DNA, the CDR3 is TGCGCCAGCAGCTTAGGGGACAGACTTTTCACAGATACGCAGTATTTT. The chain employs TRBV5-1 and TRBJ2-3; the match to TRBD1 covers 7 bases. V shed 2 bases, J shed 2 bases, and the junction held 8 bases outside the gene matches. CDR1 SGHRS and CDR2 YFSETQ come from the germline V gene. The CDR3 contains 16 residues.

The chain links TRBV27 to TRBJ1-6; D is unclear. The CDR3 loop spans 14 amino acids. Germline V CDR1 and CDR2: MNHEY, SMNVEV (reference sequence). V was trimmed by 0 bases and J by 9 bases, leaving 9 bases between them. Written as DNA, the CDR3 is TGTGCCAGCAGTTTATCTACAGCCAGTTCACCCCTCCACTTT. Its protein is CASSLSTASSPLHF.

The chain couples TRBV6-5 to TRBJ1-2; no firm D call. Deletions cut 6 bases from V and 0 bases from J, with 11 bases between. Germline CDR1 reads MNHEY; CDR2 reads SVGAGI. CDR3 size: 14 residues. This CDR3 is CASSPTSANYGYTF. For the CDR3, the DNA is TGTGCCAGCAGCCCGACATCCGCTAACTATGGCTACACCTTC.